This record concerns one T cell receptor beta chain sequence. Documented time point: blood 4 weeks post-SBRT, at nephrectomy. Treatment denoted: 15 Gy SBRT to primary tumor, nephrectomy 4 weeks later. These data belong to a study of radiation and T cells in renal cell carcinoma. The CDR3 loop spans 15 amino acids. CDR1 SGHTA and CDR2 FQGNSA come from the germline V gene. V lost 4 bases, J lost 1 base, and 10 bases lay in between. The table came from immunoSEQ multiplex PCR; TCRdb's copy has only in-frame clones and leaves some out. The sample records 130,000 to 150,000 clones, 75% to 90% being singletons.

The sample consisted of blood, taken from a patient whose treatment included radiotherapy and nephrectomy. This clonotype originated in a woman in her forties or fifties with renal cell carcinoma. This rearrangement joins TRBV7-2 to TRBJ2-2, with D uncertain. DNA of the CDR3: TGTGCCAGCAGCTCCTCAGATGTGAACACCGGGGAGCTGTTTTTT. This codes for CASSSSDVNTGELFF. Complete variable domain (other parts from reference TRBV7-2 and TRBJ2-2): GAGVSQSPSNKVTEKGKDVELRCDPISGHTALYWYRQSLGQGLEFLIYFQGNSAPDKSGLPSDRFSAERTGGSVSTLTIQRTQQEDSAVYLCASSSSDVNTGELFFGEGSRLTVL.